The clone carrying this T cell receptor (beta chain) was detected a few times. Its target is unknown. The data stem from a study of CD8 T cells in ankylosing spondylitis. The CDR3 extends over 15 amino acids. Trimming pared 6 bases from V and 0 bases from J, leaving 12 bases between. Germline V lookup: CDR1 ENHRY, CDR2 SYGVKD. Preparation of TCR beta libraries was done by quantitative 5'-RACE with molecular barcodes. MiXCR was run by TCRdb on the 5' RACE reads, yielding one entry per CDR3 protein. This table has some 290,000 distinct CDR3 sequences, around 18% appearing once. Study observations and caveats: Several highly homologous variants made up a TCR beta motif that seemed to typify ankylosing spondylitis blood. Disease-linked clones displayed a CD8+ phenotype and appeared relatively rarely in peripheral blood. Earlier reports found some motif variants in synovial fluid and blood in reactive arthritis.

This sequence joins TRBV10-3 and TRBJ1-5; a weak D match, TRBD1 (6 bases). The TCR originated in a male donor with ankylosing spondylitis or in good health (not recorded which). The source material was blood, either unsorted or a sorted T cell fraction (not recorded which). The CDR3, as DNA: TGTGCCATCAGGGAGGGGGTGAATAGCAATCAGCCCCAGCATTTT. Protein sequence: CAIREGVNSNQPQHF.